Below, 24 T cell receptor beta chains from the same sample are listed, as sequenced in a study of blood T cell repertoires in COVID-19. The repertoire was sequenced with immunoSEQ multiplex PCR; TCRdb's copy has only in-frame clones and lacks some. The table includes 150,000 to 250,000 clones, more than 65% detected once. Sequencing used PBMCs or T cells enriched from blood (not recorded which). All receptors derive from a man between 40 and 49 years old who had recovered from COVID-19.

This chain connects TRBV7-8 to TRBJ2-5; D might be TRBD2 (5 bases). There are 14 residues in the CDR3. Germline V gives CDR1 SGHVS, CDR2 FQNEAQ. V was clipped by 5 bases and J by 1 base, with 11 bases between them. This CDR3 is CASSPTRVQETQYF. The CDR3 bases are TGTGCCAGCAGCCCAACGAGGGTCCAAGAGACCCAGTACTTC.

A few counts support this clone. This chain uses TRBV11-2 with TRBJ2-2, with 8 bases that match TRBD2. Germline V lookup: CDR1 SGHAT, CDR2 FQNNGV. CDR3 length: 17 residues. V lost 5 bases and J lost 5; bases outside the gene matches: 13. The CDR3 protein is CASSLGPGGGRTGELFF. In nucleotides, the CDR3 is TGTGCCAGCAGCCTGGGGCCCGGGGGGGGCCGAACCGGGGAGCTGTTTTTT.

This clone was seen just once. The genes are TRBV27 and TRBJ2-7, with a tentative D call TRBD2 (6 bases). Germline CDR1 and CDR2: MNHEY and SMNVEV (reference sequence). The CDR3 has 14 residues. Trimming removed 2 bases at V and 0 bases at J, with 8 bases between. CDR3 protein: CASSLAGNSYEQYF. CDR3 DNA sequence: TGTGCCAGCAGTTTAGCGGGGAACTCCTACGAGCAGTACTTC.

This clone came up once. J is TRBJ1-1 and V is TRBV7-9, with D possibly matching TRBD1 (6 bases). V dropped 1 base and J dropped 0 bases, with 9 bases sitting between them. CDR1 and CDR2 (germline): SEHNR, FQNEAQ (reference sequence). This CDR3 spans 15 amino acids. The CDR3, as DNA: TGTGCCAGCAGCTTAGGGACAGAGGTGAACACTGAAGCTTTCTTT. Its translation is CASSLGTEVNTEAFF.

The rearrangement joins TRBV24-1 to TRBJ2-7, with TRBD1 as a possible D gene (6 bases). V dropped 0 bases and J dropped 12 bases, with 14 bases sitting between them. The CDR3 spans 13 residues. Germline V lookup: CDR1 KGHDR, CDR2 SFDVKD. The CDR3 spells CATSDLTTGSLYF. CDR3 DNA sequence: TGTGCCACCAGTGATTTGACTACAGGGAGTTTGTACTTC.

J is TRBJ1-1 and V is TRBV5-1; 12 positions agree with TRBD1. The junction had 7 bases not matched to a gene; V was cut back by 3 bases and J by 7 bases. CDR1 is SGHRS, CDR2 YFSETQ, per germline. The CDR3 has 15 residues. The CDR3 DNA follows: TGCGCCAGCAGCTCGGGACAGGGGGCGGGTGGTGAAGCTTTCTTT. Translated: CASSSGQGAGGEAFF.

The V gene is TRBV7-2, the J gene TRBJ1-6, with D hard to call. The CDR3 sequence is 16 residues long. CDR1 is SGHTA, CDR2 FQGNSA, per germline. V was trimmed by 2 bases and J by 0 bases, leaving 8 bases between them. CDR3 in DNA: TGTGCCAGCAGCTTAAAGCGGAGCTCCTATAATTCACCCCTCCACTTT. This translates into CASSLKRSSYNSPLHF.

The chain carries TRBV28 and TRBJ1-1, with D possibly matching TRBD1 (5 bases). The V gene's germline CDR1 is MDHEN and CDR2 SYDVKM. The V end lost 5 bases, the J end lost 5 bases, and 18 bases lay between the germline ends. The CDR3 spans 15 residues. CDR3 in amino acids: CASSPTGQGVTEAFF. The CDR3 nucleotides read TGTGCCAGCAGTCCCACCGGGCAGGGTGTAACTGAAGCTTTCTTT.

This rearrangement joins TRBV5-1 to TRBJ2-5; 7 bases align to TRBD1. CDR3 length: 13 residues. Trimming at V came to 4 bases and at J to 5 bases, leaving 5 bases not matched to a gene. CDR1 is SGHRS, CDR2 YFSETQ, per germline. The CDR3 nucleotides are TGCGCCAGCAGCGAGATACAGGGGGAGACCCAGTACTTC. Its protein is CASSEIQGETQYF.

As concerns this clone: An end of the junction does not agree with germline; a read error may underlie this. DNA for the CDR3: TGTGCCAGCAGTTTTGGGACAGGGGTCTCGCCCCTCCATTTT. Translated, it gives CASSFGTGVSPLHF. The gene calls are TRBV27 and TRBJ1-6; 10 bases map to TRBD1. CDR1 is MNHEY, CDR2 SMNVEV, per germline (reference sequence). This CDR3 has 14 amino acids.

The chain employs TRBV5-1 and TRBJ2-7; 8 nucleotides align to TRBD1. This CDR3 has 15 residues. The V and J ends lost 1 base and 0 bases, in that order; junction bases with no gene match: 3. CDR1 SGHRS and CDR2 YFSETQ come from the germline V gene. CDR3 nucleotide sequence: TGCGCCAGCAGCTTGATGACAGGGGACTCCTACGAGCAGTACTTC. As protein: CASSLMTGDSYEQYF.

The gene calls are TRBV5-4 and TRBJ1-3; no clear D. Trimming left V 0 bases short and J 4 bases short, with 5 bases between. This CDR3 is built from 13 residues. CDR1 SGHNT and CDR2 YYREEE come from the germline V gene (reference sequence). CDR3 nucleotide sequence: TGTGCCAGCAGCTTGGCAGGCGGAAACACCATATATTTT. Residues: CASSLAGGNTIYF.

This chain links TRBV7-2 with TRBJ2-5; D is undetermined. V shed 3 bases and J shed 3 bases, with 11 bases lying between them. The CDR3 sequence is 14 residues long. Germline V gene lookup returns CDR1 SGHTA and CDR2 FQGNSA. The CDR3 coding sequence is TGTGCCAGCAGCTTGCAAGTGGGCGAAGAGACCCAGTACTTC. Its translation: CASSLQVGEETQYF.

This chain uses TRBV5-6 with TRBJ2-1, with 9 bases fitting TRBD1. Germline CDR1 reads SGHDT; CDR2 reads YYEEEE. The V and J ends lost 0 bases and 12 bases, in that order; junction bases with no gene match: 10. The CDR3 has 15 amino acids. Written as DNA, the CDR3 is TGTGCCAGCAGCTTGGGAGGGACAGGGAGCACAAGGCAGTTCTTC. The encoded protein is CASSLGGTGSTRQFF.

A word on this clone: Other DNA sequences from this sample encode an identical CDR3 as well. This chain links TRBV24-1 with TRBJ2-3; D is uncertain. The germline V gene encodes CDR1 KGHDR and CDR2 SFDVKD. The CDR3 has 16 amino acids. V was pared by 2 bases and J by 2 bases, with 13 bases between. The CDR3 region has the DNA TGTGCCACCAGTGATTCAAGAGGATACCCCACAGATACGCAGTATTTT. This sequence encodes CATSDSRGYPTDTQYF.

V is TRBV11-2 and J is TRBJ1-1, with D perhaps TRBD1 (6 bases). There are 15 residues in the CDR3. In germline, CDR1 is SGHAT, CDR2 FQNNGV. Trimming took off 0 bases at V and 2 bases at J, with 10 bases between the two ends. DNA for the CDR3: TGTGCCAGCAGCTTAGAGGCAGGGGCTAACACTGAAGCTTTCTTT. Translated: CASSLEAGANTEAFF.

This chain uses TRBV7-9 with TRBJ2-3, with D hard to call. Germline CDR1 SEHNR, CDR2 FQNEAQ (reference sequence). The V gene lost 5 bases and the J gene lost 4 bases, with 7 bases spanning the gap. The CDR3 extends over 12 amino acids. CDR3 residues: CASSQSSDTQYF. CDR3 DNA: TGTGCCAGCAGCCAATCATCAGATACGCAGTATTTT.

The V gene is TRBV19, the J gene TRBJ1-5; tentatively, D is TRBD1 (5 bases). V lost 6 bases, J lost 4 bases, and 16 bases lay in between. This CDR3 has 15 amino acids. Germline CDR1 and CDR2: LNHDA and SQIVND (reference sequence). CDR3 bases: TGTGCCAGTAGCCCAGGGTCAGGAATGAATCAGCCCCAGCATTTT. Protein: CASSPGSGMNQPQHF.

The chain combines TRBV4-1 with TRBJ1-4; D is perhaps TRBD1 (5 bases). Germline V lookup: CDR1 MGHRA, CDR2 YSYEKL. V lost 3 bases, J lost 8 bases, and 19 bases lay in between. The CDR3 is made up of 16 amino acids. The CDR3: CASSQGLDLPGEKLFF. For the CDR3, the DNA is TGCGCCAGCAGCCAGGGACTGGATCTCCCAGGCGAAAAACTGTTTTTT.

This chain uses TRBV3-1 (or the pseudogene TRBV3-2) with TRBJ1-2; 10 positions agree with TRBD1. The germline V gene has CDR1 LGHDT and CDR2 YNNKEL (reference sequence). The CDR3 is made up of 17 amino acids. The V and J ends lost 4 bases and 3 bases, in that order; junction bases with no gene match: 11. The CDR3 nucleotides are TGTGCCAGCAGCCCCCGGGGACAGGGGAGATCGGACTATGGCTACACCTTC. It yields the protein CASSPRGQGRSDYGYTF.

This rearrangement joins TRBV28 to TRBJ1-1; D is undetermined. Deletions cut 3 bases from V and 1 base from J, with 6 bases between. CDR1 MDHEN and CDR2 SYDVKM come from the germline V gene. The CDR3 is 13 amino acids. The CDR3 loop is CASSFPQNTEAFF. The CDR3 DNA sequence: TGTGCCAGCAGTTTCCCACAGAACACTGAAGCTTTCTTT.

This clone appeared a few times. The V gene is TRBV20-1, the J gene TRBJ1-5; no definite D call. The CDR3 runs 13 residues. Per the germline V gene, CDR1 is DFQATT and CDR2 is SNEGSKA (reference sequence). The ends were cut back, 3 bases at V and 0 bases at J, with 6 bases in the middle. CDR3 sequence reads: CSASQNSNQPQHF. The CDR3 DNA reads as TGCAGTGCTAGTCAGAATAGCAATCAGCCCCAGCATTTT.

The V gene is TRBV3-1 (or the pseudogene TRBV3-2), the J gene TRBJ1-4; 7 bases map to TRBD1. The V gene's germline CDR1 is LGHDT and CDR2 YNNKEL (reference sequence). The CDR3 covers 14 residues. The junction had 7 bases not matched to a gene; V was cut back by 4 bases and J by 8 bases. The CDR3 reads CASSLGTVGEKLFF. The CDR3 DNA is TGTGCCAGCAGCCTCGGGACAGTCGGAGAAAAACTGTTTTTT.

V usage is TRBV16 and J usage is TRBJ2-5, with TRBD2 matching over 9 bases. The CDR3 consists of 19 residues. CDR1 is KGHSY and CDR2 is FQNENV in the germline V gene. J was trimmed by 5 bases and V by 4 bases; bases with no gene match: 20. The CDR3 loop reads CASSRSNSGGINPGETQYF. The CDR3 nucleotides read TGTGCCAGCAGCCGGTCCAATAGCGGGGGAATCAACCCTGGGGAGACCCAGTACTTC.